This T cell receptor beta chain was sequenced in a study of shared clonotypes between healthy human individuals. Terminally differentiated effector memory CD45RA+ cells were excluded by CCR7 positive selection of CD45RO-negative cells. Clones were read by immunoSEQ multiplex PCR, and TCRdb kept only the in-frame ones, dropping some. The repertoire has around 2,000,000 clones, roughly 94% of them found once; the top ten carry around 1.2%. The sample was naive CD8+ T cells sorted from blood. The source of this sequence is a man between 18 and 35 years old in good health.

As DNA, the CDR3 is TGTGCCAGCAGAAGTAGCGGCGGGGGGAACACTGAAGCTTTCTTT. This sequence encodes CASRSSGGGNTEAFF. This chain links TRBV13 with TRBJ1-1; D is possibly TRBD1 (5 bases). Looked up from germline, CDR1 is PRHDT and CDR2 is FYEKMQ (reference sequence). V lost 6 bases to trimming and J lost 1 base, with 15 bases between them. The CDR3 has 15 residues.